This T cell receptor (beta chain) emerged from a study of T cells in localized non-small cell lung cancer. General study points: Greater T cell density in blood accompanied longer overall survival. Because researchers sequenced only one region of the tumor, heterogeneity is still possible. Highest T cell clonality was seen in uninvolved adjacent lung, surpassing that measured in tumor.

After removal of 3 bases from V and 2 bases from J, the junction contained 5 bases not matched to a gene. The CDR3 spans 15 residues. The V gene's germline CDR1 is SGHRS and CDR2 YFSETQ. A note on this clone: The target antigen is unknown.

Profiled with immunoSEQ multiplex PCR; TCRdb holds only in-frame clones, not every one. The sample contains 16,000 or so clones, around 89% of which appear only once. This sequence originates from a male donor at least 60 years old with stage II squamous cell lung carcinoma. The sample was peripheral blood, taken before any cancer treatment. The chain carries TRBV5-1 and TRBJ2-4; 7 bases match TRBD1. Written as DNA, the CDR3 is TGCGCCAGCAGCTCCCGACAGGGATCCAAAAACATTCAGTACTTC. The encoded protein is CASSSRQGSKNIQYF. Complete variable domain (other parts from reference TRBV5-1 and TRBJ2-4): KAGVTQTPRYLIKTRGQQVTLSCSPISGHRSVSWYQQTPGQGLQFLFEYFSETQRNKGNFPGRFSGRQFSNSRSEMNVSTLELGDSALYLCASSSRQGSKNIQYFGAGTRLSVL.